One sample yielded the 25 T cell receptor beta chains listed below, sequenced in a study of vaccination and CD4 T cells after COVID-19. The Oncomine TCR Beta short-read assay was applied to DNA of cultured CD4+ T cells. TCRdb used MiXCR to reprocess the PCR reads, holding one entry per CDR3 protein. The sample carries more than 20,000 distinct CDR3 sequences, 30% to 35% recorded once. Their target antigens are unknown. Time point specified: late sampling 161 to 241 days after vaccination in three convalescent patients. Treatment here: roughly 10-day PBMC culture with coronavirus spike peptide pools or control peptides (ViraFEST assay). The material was CD4+ T cells from blood, cultured in vitro, obtained about 7 months after SARS-CoV-2 vaccination. These receptors all come from a human donor who had recovered from COVID-19.

This clonotype occurred a few times. The chain is built from TRBV27 and TRBJ2-1; 8 nucleotides agree with TRBD1. The V gene end was trimmed by 3 bases and the J gene end by 9 bases; junction bases not matched to a gene: 10. Germline loops: CDR1 MNHEY, CDR2 SMNVEV (reference sequence). The CDR3 is 15 residues long. The CDR3 is CASSFWTGLSGEQFF. The CDR3 coding sequence is TGTGCCAGCAGTTTCTGGACAGGGTTAAGTGGTGAGCAGTTCTTC.

The CDR3 DNA sequence: TGTGCCAGCAGCGTAGACCTTTACTCTGAAGCTTTCTTT. Translation: CASSVDLYSEAFF. The chain combines TRBV6-1 with TRBJ1-1; D is uncertain. Trimming pared 6 bases from V and 6 bases from J, leaving 14 bases between. The CDR3 extends over 13 amino acids. Germline V CDR1 and CDR2: MNHNS, SASEGT.

The CDR3 protein is CASARGPGYEQYF. DNA for the CDR3: TGTGCCAGCGCCCGGGGGCCGGGCTACGAGCAGTACTTC. This chain uses TRBV6-1 with TRBJ2-7; the D call may be TRBD1 or TRBD2 (6 bases each). Trimming took off 8 bases at V and 3 bases at J, with 14 bases between the two ends. CDR3 size: 13 residues. Germline assignment: CDR1 MNHNS and CDR2 SASEGT.

This clonotype was counted a few times. V is TRBV27 and J is TRBJ2-1; 7 nucleotides line up with TRBD2. Germline-derived CDR1 and CDR2 are MNHEY and SMNVEV (reference sequence). The CDR3 has 16 residues. V lost 6 bases to trimming and J lost 8 bases; unmatched junction nucleotides: 16. CDR3 loop: CASSRQAGVLFDEQFF. The CDR3 DNA sequence: TGTGCCAGCAGCCGTCAGGCGGGGGTCTTGTTCGATGAGCAGTTCTTC.

The chain recombines TRBV5-1 with TRBJ2-7, with 9 positions matching TRBD1. Germline V gene sequence: CDR1 SGHRS, CDR2 YFSETQ. V shed 3 bases and J 1 base; nucleotides not matched to a gene: 5. The CDR3 consists of 15 residues. CDR3 DNA: TGCGCCAGCAGCTCTGGACAGGGGTGGTCCTACGAGCAGTACTTC. Its protein is CASSSGQGWSYEQYF.

CDR3 sequence (DNA): TGTGCCAGCAGCGGACCAGGAGGGGGGGGCCGCGGGAGGGGATACGAGCAGTACTTC. Protein product: CASSGPGGGGRGRGYEQYF. The V call is TRBV2, the J call TRBJ2-7; the match to TRBD2 covers 9 bases. With V trimmed by 6 bases and J by 4 bases, 22 bases remained unmatched. CDR3 length equals 19 residues. The V gene's germline CDR1 is SNHLY and CDR2 FYNNEI.

The chain recombines TRBV6-1 with TRBJ1-2; 7 nucleotides match TRBD1. The CDR3 spans 12 residues. With V trimmed by 7 bases and J by 7 bases, 6 bases remained unmatched. Germline V gene lookup returns CDR1 MNHNS and CDR2 SASEGT. The CDR3 bases are TGTGCCAGCAAGGAGACAGGGACTGGCTACACCTTC. Translating gives CASKETGTGYTF.

This chain connects TRBV27 to TRBJ2-7; no firm D call. The CDR3 consists of 13 residues. Trimming cost V 10 bases and J 4 bases, with 17 bases left between them. Germline CDR1 and CDR2: MNHEY and SMNVEV (reference sequence). The CDR3 spells CATRRWQTYEQYF. CDR3 nucleotide sequence: TGTGCCACCCGAAGGTGGCAGACTTACGAGCAGTACTTC.

In its sample, this clonotype was seen a few times. This chain joins TRBV20-1 and TRBJ2-7; the D gene is possibly TRBD2 (5 bases). The CDR3 loop spans 17 amino acids. Trimming took off 3 bases at V and 6 bases at J, with 27 bases between the two ends. CDR1 and CDR2 from the germline V gene are DFQATT and SNEGSKA (reference sequence). Here the CDR3 DNA reads TGCAGTGCTAGTGGTCGTTCGCGGGCCACCCGGGTTGGCGAGCAGTACTTC. It encodes CSASGRSRATRVGEQYF.

The chain carries TRBV11-3 and TRBJ2-7; perhaps D is TRBD1 or TRBD2 (5 bases each). CDR1 is SGHNT and CDR2 is YENEEA in the germline V gene. This CDR3 spans 13 amino acids. Deletions cut 3 bases from V and 3 bases from J, with 9 bases between. The CDR3 DNA follows: TGTGCCAGCAGCTTCGGGACCAGCTACGAGCAGTACTTC. Its protein is CASSFGTSYEQYF. Supplemented by reference TRBV11-3 and TRBJ2-7, the full variable domain reads EAGVVQSPRYKIIEKKQPVAFWCNPISGHNTLYWYLQNLGQGPELLIRYENEEAVDDSQLPKDRFSAERLKGVDSTLKIQPAELGDSAVYLCASSFGTSYEQYFGPGTRLTVT.

The CDR3 DNA reads TGCAGTGCTAGAGCCAGAGCGAGCTCCTATAATTCACCCCTCCACTTT. It encodes CSARARASSYNSPLHF. The chain is built from TRBV20-1 and TRBJ1-6; D not certain. Trimming shortened V by 1 base and J by 0 bases, and 10 bases separated the two germline ends. Germline CDR1 DFQATT, CDR2 SNEGSKA (reference sequence). This CDR3 comprises 16 residues.

DNA for the CDR3: TGCAGTGCCAGACTAGCGGGGTTCTACGAGCAGTACTTC. Translated, it gives CSARLAGFYEQYF. The chain recombines TRBV20-1 with TRBJ2-7, with TRBD2 matching over 11 bases. The V gene end was trimmed by 6 bases and the J gene end by 3 bases; junction bases not matched to a gene: 4. Germline-derived CDR1 and CDR2 are DFQATT and SNEGSKA (reference sequence). The length of the CDR3 is 13 residues.

This clonotype ranks as medium-sized (0.01 to 0.1%). The V call is TRBV6-5, the J call TRBJ1-1, with D unresolved. Germline CDR1 and CDR2: MNHEY and SVGAGI. This CDR3 is 13 amino acids long. V lost 4 bases, J lost 0 bases, and 6 bases lay in between. The CDR3 spells CASSSRMNTEAFF. In DNA form, the CDR3 reads TGTGCCAGCAGTTCCAGAATGAACACTGAAGCTTTCTTT.

The chain carries TRBV4-1 and TRBJ2-5; 7 bases align to TRBD2. The V segment lost 1 base and the J segment 2 bases; nucleotides outside the gene matches: 7. The CDR3 is 16 residues long. Germline V CDR1 and CDR2: MGHRA, YSYEKL. The CDR3 here is CASSQGVASGQETQYF. The CDR3 nucleotides are TGCGCCAGCAGCCAAGGTGTAGCTAGCGGACAAGAGACCCAGTACTTC.

There are a few counts of this clonotype. The chain couples TRBV20-1 to TRBJ2-4; the match to TRBD2 covers 11 bases. The CDR3 extends over 17 amino acids. The germline CDR1 and CDR2 sequences are DFQATT and SNEGSKA (reference sequence). V dropped 4 bases and J dropped 0; count of bases not matched to a gene: 8. The CDR3 nucleotides read TGCAGTGCTAAGGGACTAGCGGAGTCTTTAGCCAAAAACATTCAGTACTTC. Translating it yields CSAKGLAESLAKNIQYF.

This chain joins TRBV10-3 and TRBJ2-3; perhaps TRBD2 as D (5 bases). CDR1 is ENHRY, CDR2 SYGVKD, per germline. This CDR3 contains 17 residues. The V end was cut by 7 bases, the J end by 2 bases, with 22 bases between. CDR3 sequence (DNA): TGTGCCATCAAGAGTCCCCCTGGGAGCGCCAACACAGATACGCAGTATTTT. As protein: CAIKSPPGSANTDTQYF.

The count of this clonotype is one. The chain carries TRBV2 and TRBJ2-3, with a tentative D call TRBD1 (5 bases). CDR1 is SNHLY, CDR2 FYNNEI, per germline. Between the trimmed V and J ends, which lost 6 bases and 5 bases, there was a span of 15 bases. The CDR3 loop spans 14 amino acids. The CDR3 bases are TGTGCCAGCAGCCCTGTTACAGGATTAGATACGCAGTATTTT. Its protein product is CASSPVTGLDTQYF.

This clonotype has more than one count but fewer than ten. This chain connects TRBV4-3 to TRBJ2-3; 7 positions agree with TRBD1. The germline CDR1 and CDR2 sequences are LGHNA and YSLEER. The CDR3 has 16 amino acids. With 4 bases clipped from V and 6 bases from J, the junction kept 13 bases outside the gene matches. The CDR3 region is CASSRAGQEPGDTQYF. The CDR3 DNA reads as TGCGCCAGCAGCCGGGCCGGACAGGAGCCGGGGGATACGCAGTATTTT.

This clonotype occurred a few times. The chain uses TRBV20-1 and TRBJ2-5, with TRBD2 identical over 9 bases. Trimming at V came to 4 bases and at J to 1 base, leaving 4 bases not matched to a gene. Looked up from germline, CDR1 is DFQATT and CDR2 is SNEGSKA (reference sequence). This CDR3 comprises 14 residues. CDR3 nucleotide sequence: TGCAGTGCTAAGACTAGCGGAGCCCAAGAGACCCAGTACTTC. Translating gives CSAKTSGAQETQYF.

This clonotype has only a few counts. This chain connects TRBV11-3 to TRBJ2-7; TRBD2 matches at 10 bases. Germline-derived CDR1 and CDR2 are SGHNT and YENEEA. Unmatched junction bases numbered 9, after V lost 5 bases and J lost 2 bases. CDR3 length: 16 residues. CDR3 in DNA: TGTGCCAGCAGCGCCCGACTAGCGGGTGTGCCCTACGAGCAGTACTTC. Encoded protein: CASSARLAGVPYEQYF.

This clonotype has only a few counts. The chain is built from TRBV7-8 and TRBJ2-5, with TRBD2 as a possible D gene (5 bases). The V end was cut by 5 bases, the J end by 4 bases, with 17 bases between. This CDR3 has 15 residues. Germline V CDR1 and CDR2: SGHVS, FQNEAQ. CDR3 in amino acids: CASSAPWTAGETQYF. The DNA for the CDR3 is TGTGCCAGCAGCGCCCCGTGGACGGCGGGAGAGACCCAGTACTTC.

The chain employs TRBV15 and TRBJ2-5; TRBD1 matches at 8 bases. The J segment lost 5 bases and the V segment lost 8 bases, leaving 10 bases of the junction unmatched. Per the germline V gene, CDR1 is LNHNV and CDR2 is YYDKDF (reference sequence). CDR3 size: 14 residues. The CDR3 here is CATSPGQERETQYF. In DNA form, the CDR3 reads TGTGCCACCTCTCCGGGACAGGAAAGGGAGACCCAGTACTTC.

This clonotype was counted between two and nine times. The chain recombines TRBV5-4 with TRBJ1-6; TRBD1 matches at 7 bases. CDR1 and CDR2 (germline): SGHNT, YYREEE (reference sequence). The CDR3 is made up of 16 amino acids. Losses at the gene ends were 4 bases for V and 5 bases for J; bases not matched to a gene: 9. The CDR3 nucleotides are TGTGCCAGCAGCCGAATCATCAGGGGGGATAATTCACCCCTCCACTTT. Its translation is CASSRIIRGDNSPLHF.

V and J are TRBV2 and TRBJ1-2; 8 nucleotides align to TRBD1. V gave up 10 bases and J gave up 0 bases; unmatched junction bases: 4. This CDR3 has 13 amino acids. Germline lookup yields CDR1 SNHLY and CDR2 FYNNEI. CDR3 region: CATSTGANYGYTF. As DNA, the CDR3 is TGTGCCACCTCGACAGGGGCTAACTATGGCTACACCTTC.

The genes are TRBV5-1 and TRBJ1-1; possibly TRBD1 for D (6 bases). CDR3 length: 15 residues. The V end lost 3 bases, the J end lost 2 bases, and 14 bases lay between the germline ends. Germline CDR1 and CDR2: SGHRS and YFSETQ. The CDR3 reads CASSSSGTPNTEAFF. In nucleotides, the CDR3 is TGCGCCAGCAGCTCCAGTGGGACACCCAACACTGAAGCTTTCTTT.